This entry lists 2 T cell receptor beta chains sequenced from one sample in a study of blood T cell repertoires in COVID-19. Clones were read by immunoSEQ multiplex PCR, and TCRdb kept only the in-frame ones, dropping some. The table includes 200,000 to 250,000 clones, around nine tenths detected once. The material sequenced was PBMCs or T cells enriched from blood (not recorded which). All receptors come from a woman in her forties or fifties who had recovered from COVID-19.

The chain recombines TRBV7-9 with TRBJ2-5; D is possibly TRBD1 (5 bases). The V gene lost 2 bases and the J gene lost 1 base, with 8 bases spanning the gap. Per the germline V gene, CDR1 is SEHNR and CDR2 is FQNEAQ (reference sequence). The CDR3 runs to 14 residues. DNA for the CDR3: TGTGCCAGCAGCTTAAACCAGGGCCAAGAGACCCAGTACTTC. This sequence encodes CASSLNQGQETQYF.

The chain is built from TRBV27 and TRBJ1-1; D may be TRBD1 (5 bases). With 6 bases removed from V and 3 bases from J, the gap between germline ends came to 17 bases. Germline V gene sequence: CDR1 MNHEY, CDR2 SMNVEV (reference sequence). The CDR3 runs to 15 residues. CDR3 loop: CASRRLQVTDTEAFF. As DNA, the CDR3 is TGTGCCAGCAGACGATTACAGGTTACGGACACTGAAGCTTTCTTT.